This T cell receptor (beta chain) was recovered during a study of T cells in localized non-small cell lung cancer (dated by TCRdb to between 2020 and 2021). In the study overall: T cell repertoires of 200 to 300 early-stage NSCLC patients were analyzed, with tumors being compared against uninvolved tumor-adjacent lungs. The cohort comprised roughly 230 treatment-naïve NSCLC patients with resected, localized lung tumors. The mean age of the NSCLC patients was less than 70 years, with roughly 120 men and around 100 women. Here is what the overall study found, with its caveats: A median of roughly 58 of the top 100 tumor clones were detected in paired uninvolved adjacent lung, and around 30 of these tumor clones were also found among the top 100 clones of the paired uninvolved adjacent lung. Longer overall survival was associated with higher blood T cell density, whereas shorter survival was associated with higher adjacent-lung clonality. Uninvolved tumor-adjacent lung showed the highest T cell clonality, higher than tumor, which suggests more focused antigenic responses in the uninvolved tumor-adjacent lung. Because the study design was exploratory, TCR variables were selected using unadjusted p-values without false-discovery rate correction. Because multi-region sequencing of the tumors was not done, intratumor heterogeneity could not be ruled out.

Concerning this clone: It lacks a known antigen. No quality values exist for individual bases; no much larger clone is one base distant.

V lost 7 bases and J lost 7 bases; the stretch between them is 17 bases long. Its CDR3 holds 14 amino acids, cysteine through phenylalanine. Kept here is only the CDR3 DNA, which spans 42 bases and is read in frame from base 1. Via the germline V gene, CDR1 is LGHNT and CDR2 FRNRAP. At diagnosis, peripheral blood, uninvolved tumor-adjacent lung and tumor were collected and stored as a combination of fresh-frozen and FFPE material. TCR beta CDR3 regions were sequenced from DNA using the immunoSEQ Assay. The authors' analysis ran thus. T cell density was computed as TCR beta template counts normalized to usable DNA estimated by amplifying housekeeping genes. The preseqR package was used to estimate richness by extrapolating to 400,000 templates for PBMC samples and to 120,000 templates for tissue samples. Clonality was taken to be one minus Pielou's evenness. Tissue-enriched TCRs were identified by differential abundance testing using productive amino-acid clonotypes, minimum total count 5 and alpha 0.1. Repertoire overlap between compartments was quantified with the Jaccard Index and Morisita Overlap Index. TCR beta CDR3s were clustered by GLIPH together with public tetramer-defined viral CDR3s, and at least three viral sequences plus V-gene enrichment were required for viral motifs. TCRdb limited this immuneACCESS table to in-frame rearrangements with V and J called. A share of clones is missing; checked studies link under half to unresolved V genes, and the rest is unexplained. That table is the source of V, J and clone size, and D and trimming were worked out from the DNA. Within this sample are more than 700 clones, with approximately 29% of them counted one time only. About an eighth of the sample rests with the top ten.

This sequence was found in a male donor aged 60 or over with stage III lung adenocarcinoma. Source: lung tumor tissue, taken before any cancer treatment. The chain is made from TRBV12-5 and TRBJ2-1; perhaps TRBD2 is the D gene, with 7 bases matching. The CDR3 protein is CASVGGQGYNEQFF. The sequence in DNA is TGTGCTAGTGTGGGGGGGCAGGGGTATAATGAGCAGTTCTTC.